These 14 T cell receptor beta chains originate from one sample sequenced in a study of beta chain features in type 1 diabetes. Study-level results: TCRB CDR3s from Type 1 diabetes patients were moderately but significantly shorter in all four CD4+ subsets.

What was sequenced were expressed TCRB transcripts, since all of the isolated RNA had been reverse transcribed. The method was immunoSEQ multiplex PCR; TCRdb's version includes in-frame clones alone and lacks a portion of them. The sample holds 400,000 or so clones, around an eighth seen once. These TCRs' antigens remain unknown. Sequencing was done on a sample of naive CD4+ T cells from blood. The receptors come from a woman under 30 with type 1 diabetes.

The chain couples TRBV7-2 to TRBJ2-4, with TRBD2 matching over 13 bases. Germline loops: CDR1 SGHTA, CDR2 FQGNSA. CDR3 size: 17 residues. J lost 0 bases, V lost 5 bases, and 4 bases had no gene match. This chain's CDR3 is CASSLTSGGGAKNIQYF. DNA of the CDR3: TGTGCCAGCAGCCTAACTAGCGGGGGGGGAGCCAAAAACATTCAGTACTTC.

The sample holds a few counts of this clone. This chain uses TRBV7-2 with TRBJ2-7; D gene uncertain. Per germline, CDR1 SGHTA and CDR2 FQGNSA. This CDR3 has 15 residues. Trimming left V 5 bases short and J 6 bases short, with 20 bases between. The CDR3 region has the DNA TGTGCCAGCAGCGCTAGATCGGATTCGGCTAGCGAGCAGTACTTC. Translated: CASSARSDSASEQYF.

This chain links TRBV7-2 with TRBJ2-1; 7 positions agree with TRBD1. V gave up 5 bases and J gave up 6 bases; unmatched junction bases: 7. Germline values: CDR1 SGHTA, CDR2 FQGNSA. The length of the CDR3 is 14 residues. CDR3 protein: CASSTRQGVNEQFF. CDR3 sequence (DNA): TGTGCCAGCAGCACCCGACAGGGAGTCAATGAGCAGTTCTTC.

J is TRBJ2-3 and V is TRBV29-1, with D perhaps matching TRBD1 (7 bases). The CDR3 totals 13 residues. V lost 7 bases and J lost 1, with 12 bases in between. CDR1 and CDR2 from the germline V gene are SQVTM and ANQGSEA. CDR3 coding DNA: TGCAGCGCCGCCAGGGGGGGCACAGATACGCAGTATTTT. Its protein product is CSAARGGTDTQYF.

This clone was seen more than once but under ten times. The J gene is TRBJ1-5, the V gene TRBV28, with TRBD1 matching over 8 bases. The CDR3 extends over 15 amino acids. Trimming took 3 bases from V and 5 from J; bases not matched to a gene: 6. CDR1 is MDHEN and CDR2 is SYDVKM in the germline V gene. CDR3 sequence reads: CASSFRTGSDQPQHF. The CDR3 DNA sequence: TGTGCCAGCAGTTTTCGGACAGGGTCCGATCAGCCCCAGCATTTT.

This clone was picked up a small number of times. The rearrangement joins TRBV11-3 to TRBJ2-7, with 7 bases identical to TRBD1. Germline V gene data show CDR1 as SGHNT and CDR2 as YENEEA. The CDR3 runs to 13 residues. The V gene end was trimmed by 5 bases and the J gene end by 4 bases; junction bases not matched to a gene: 5. CDR3 nucleotides: TGTGCCAGCAGCCCGGGACAGACTTACGAGCAGTACTTC. It is translated as CASSPGQTYEQYF.

The chain combines TRBV25-1 with TRBJ2-1; perhaps TRBD2 as D (7 bases). Germline V lookup: CDR1 MGHDK, CDR2 SYGVNS. Trimming left V 4 bases short and J 8 bases short, with 21 bases between. The CDR3 has 16 residues. The CDR3 bases are TGTGCCAGCAGTGGGGCGGGGGCCCCAAGGTACTATGAGCAGTTCTTC. Residues: CASSGAGAPRYYEQFF.

This clone turned up a few times. This sequence joins TRBV28 and TRBJ2-7; 9 bases are a match to TRBD1. This CDR3 comprises 14 residues. Germline trimming cut 7 bases from V and 7 bases from J; bases unmatched to any gene: 11. Germline V gene data show CDR1 as MDHEN and CDR2 as SYDVKM. The CDR3 reads CASNTGTGIWEQYF. In DNA form, the CDR3 reads TGTGCCAGCAATACCGGGACAGGGATTTGGGAGCAGTACTTC.

To note about this clone: This sample also contains other DNA sequences that code for the same CDR3. This rearrangement joins TRBV10-3 to TRBJ2-7; TRBD1 matches at 11 bases. Germline CDR1 ENHRY, CDR2 SYGVKD. This CDR3 contains 13 residues. V lost 2 bases to trimming and J lost 7 bases; unmatched junction nucleotides: 1. The CDR3, as DNA: TGTGCCATCAGTGAGGGGACAGGGGGGGAGCAGTACTTC. Its translation is CAISEGTGGEQYF.

The sample holds a few counts of this clone. The CDR3 loop reads CASSVQPNGDTQYF. CDR3 bases: TGTGCCAGCAGCGTCCAACCTAACGGGGATACGCAGTATTTT. The gene calls are TRBV9 and TRBJ2-3, with D unresolved. Deletions cut 2 bases from V and 6 bases from J, with 13 bases between. This CDR3 contains 14 residues. Germline CDR1 is SGDLS and CDR2 is YYNGEE.

The table lists this clone with a few counts. The rearrangement joins TRBV29-1 to TRBJ1-1; 7 bases match TRBD1. Germline V lookup: CDR1 SQVTM, CDR2 ANQGSEA. With 7 bases clipped from V and 5 bases from J, the junction kept 7 bases outside the gene matches. This CDR3 spans 12 amino acids. CDR3 bases: TGCAGCGCCCGACAGGGCGGTACTGAAGCTTTCTTT. The encoded protein is CSARQGGTEAFF.

This clone was detected a few times. The chain couples TRBV7-2 to TRBJ2-7, with 7 bases fitting TRBD2. Germline assignment: CDR1 SGHTA and CDR2 FQGNSA. This CDR3 region has 15 residues. V was pared by 5 bases and J by 3 bases, with 10 bases of the junction left unmatched. The CDR3 here is CASSPRLASNYEQYF. The DNA for the CDR3 is TGTGCCAGCAGCCCAAGACTAGCTTCCAACTACGAGCAGTACTTC.

This clone showed up just a few times. The chain links TRBV14 to TRBJ1-5; D perhaps matches TRBD1 (5 bases). The V end lost 5 bases, the J end lost 2 bases, and 7 bases lay between the germline ends. CDR3 length: 13 amino acids. Looked up from germline, CDR1 is SGHDN and CDR2 is FVKESK. The CDR3, as DNA: TGTGCCAGCAGCGGACAAGGCAATCAGCCCCAGCATTTT. Translating it yields CASSGQGNQPQHF.

This clone appeared a few times. V is TRBV4-1 and J is TRBJ2-5, with TRBD2 as a possible D gene (6 bases). Germline V gives CDR1 MGHRA, CDR2 YSYEKL. With 4 bases removed from V and 1 base from J, the gap between germline ends came to 10 bases. This CDR3 has 14 residues. The CDR3, as DNA: TGCGCCAGCAGCCCCAGCGGGCCCCAAGAGACCCAGTACTTC. This translates into CASSPSGPQETQYF.